The text below deals with one T cell receptor (beta chain). Its antigen is undetermined. A second PCR of 7 to 11 cycles used a sample-barcoded 5' primer and a J-beta primer mix. MiXCR was run by TCRdb on the 5' RACE reads, yielding one entry per CDR3 protein. The sample consists of roughly 930,000 distinct CDR3 sequences, roughly 43% of them appearing once. Between the trimmed V and J ends, which lost 2 bases and 8 bases, there was a span of 13 bases. Germline CDR1 is LGHDT and CDR2 is YNNKEL (reference sequence). This CDR3 contains 14 residues. These data originate in a study of blood T cells in healthy people across ages. Study results and caveats: Both naive CD4+ cell counts and diversity were greater in long-lived donors than in aged donors.

The V gene is TRBV3-1, the J gene TRBJ2-1, with D perhaps TRBD2 (6 bases). The sequenced sample consisted of blood. This receptor was taken from a man younger than 40 in good health. The CDR3: CASSQLAGGDEQFF. The CDR3, as DNA: TGTGCCAGCAGCCAACTAGCCGGGGGTGATGAGCAGTTCTTC.